The following is a TCR beta chain sequence with its context. Its antigen remains unknown. This entry is derived from a study of vaccination effects on CD4 cells after COVID-19. Having been cultured for 9 to 11 days, the cells underwent CD4+ T cell isolation. This individual tested PCR-positive for SARS-CoV-2 infection between March and December 2020. BNT162b2 vaccine or mRNA-1273 vaccine was given to participants in two doses. Points from the study as a whole: Convalescents' post-vaccine spike-reactive clones were mainly new, vaccine-induced.

The method was immunoSEQ multiplex PCR; TCRdb's version includes in-frame clones alone and lacks a portion of them. Among tens of thousands of clones listed, about 76% were seen once. V lost 3 bases to trimming and J lost 1 base, with 7 bases between them. Per the germline V gene, CDR1 is SGHDT and CDR2 is YYEEEE. The length of the CDR3 is 13 residues. Sequencing was performed on CD4+ T cells from PBMCs cultured without peptide, taken after COVID-19 vaccination. The chain is built from TRBV5-6 and TRBJ1-1; possibly TRBD1 for D (5 bases). The receptor comes from a human donor who had a prior SARS-CoV-2 infection. CDR3 region: CASSWGRNTEAFF. CDR3 coding DNA: TGTGCCAGCAGCTGGGGCCGGAACACTGAAGCTTTCTTT.